One and the same sample provided the 21 T cell receptor beta chains below, sequenced in a study of Ad26.COV2.S vaccination and SARS-CoV-2 variants. Treatment denoted: roughly 19 received Ad26.COV2.S at low or high dose, single or two shots; several received placebo; per-sample allocation not given. Vaccine and placebo recipients were sampled on day 63 after the first injection. TCRdb's copy holds only in-frame clones and misses some; the assay was immunoSEQ multiplex PCR. This table holds more than 350,000 clones, about 93% found once. The sequencing here drew on peripheral blood, taken in a trial of Ad26.COV2.S vaccine versus placebo. The receptors originated from a person between 18 and 60 years old who received the Ad26.COV2.S COVID-19 vaccine or a placebo.

The gene calls are TRBV4-1 and TRBJ1-2; D is undetermined. From germline, CDR1 is MGHRA and CDR2 YSYEKL. The CDR3 spans 16 residues. V was pared by 2 bases and J by 5 bases, with 18 bases between. This CDR3 reads CASSQNPLSASYGYTF. The CDR3 DNA reads TGCGCCAGCAGCCAAAATCCTTTGTCAGCCTCATATGGCTACACCTTC.

The J gene is TRBJ2-7, the V gene TRBV4-2, with 8 nucleotides matching TRBD1. This CDR3 spans 15 amino acids. The germline CDR1 and CDR2 sequences are LGHNA and YNFKEQ. J lost 2 bases, V lost 0 bases, and 3 bases had no gene match. For the CDR3, the DNA is TGTGCCAGCAGCCAAGACGGGGACAGGCCCTACGAGCAGTACTTC. It translates to CASSQDGDRPYEQYF.

V and J are TRBV11-1 and TRBJ1-6, with 7 positions matching TRBD1. The CDR3 is 15 residues long. V was pared by 3 bases and J by 7 bases, with 6 bases of the junction left unmatched. Germline V lookup: CDR1 SGHAT, CDR2 FQDESV (reference sequence). CDR3 sequence: CASSFQTGVNSPLHF. The CDR3, as DNA: TGTGCCAGCAGCTTCCAAACAGGGGTCAATTCACCCCTCCACTTT.

The chain uses TRBV9 and TRBJ1-2; TRBD1 matches at 7 bases. Per the germline V gene, CDR1 is SGDLS and CDR2 is YYNGEE. The CDR3 length is 15 residues. V lost 0 bases and J lost 2; bases outside the gene matches: 4. CDR3 protein: CASSVAGGQNYGYTF. CDR3 DNA: TGTGCCAGCAGCGTAGCTGGGGGACAGAACTATGGCTACACCTTC.

The chain employs TRBV4-3 and TRBJ2-3; 11 bases are a match to TRBD2. Trimming at V came to 0 bases and at J to 3 bases, leaving 5 bases not matched to a gene. This CDR3 is 17 amino acids long. Looked up from germline, CDR1 is LGHNA and CDR2 is YSLEER. CDR3 sequence reads: CASSQDPSGRTTDTQYF. The CDR3 coding sequence is TGCGCCAGCAGCCAAGATCCTAGCGGGAGGACTACAGATACGCAGTATTTT.

The rearrangement joins TRBV7-2 to TRBJ2-5; 7 bases are shared with TRBD1. Germline trimming cut 5 bases from V and 5 bases from J; bases unmatched to any gene: 8. The CDR3 runs to 14 residues. CDR1 and CDR2 from the germline V gene are SGHTA and FQGNSA. CDR3 protein: CASSPDRAVETQYF. The CDR3 DNA reads as TGTGCCAGCAGCCCTGACAGGGCGGTGGAGACCCAGTACTTC.

The rearrangement links TRBV10-3 to TRBJ2-5, with 12 bases aligning to TRBD2. The CDR3 totals 18 residues. The V gene end was trimmed by 6 bases and the J gene end by 7 bases; junction bases not matched to a gene: 18. The germline CDR1 and CDR2 sequences are ENHRY and SYGVKD. The CDR3, as DNA: TGTGCCATCAGCTGGACTAGCGGGATGATTAATTCTGGTTTGACCCAGTACTTC. This encodes CAISWTSGMINSGLTQYF.

This clone was recorded only once. V is TRBV5-4 and J is TRBJ2-7, with TRBD1 as a possible D gene (5 bases). Trimming took off 1 base at V and 2 bases at J, with 13 bases between the two ends. CDR1 and CDR2 (germline): SGHNT, YYREEE (reference sequence). This CDR3 region has 15 residues. The CDR3 DNA reads as TGTGCCAGCAGCTTGTCGAAGGGGCGAACCTACGAGCAGTACTTC. Translating gives CASSLSKGRTYEQYF.

The chain is built from TRBV6-2 or TRBV6-3 and TRBJ2-4, with a tentative D call TRBD1 (6 bases). The CDR3 is made up of 15 amino acids. The V end lost 5 bases, the J end lost 0 bases, and 11 bases lay between the germline ends. The germline V gene encodes CDR1 MNHEY and CDR2 SVGEGT. CDR3 DNA: TGTGCCAGCAGTCCGACAGGTCTAGCCAAAAACATTCAGTACTTC. This sequence encodes CASSPTGLAKNIQYF.

The chain combines TRBV29-1 with TRBJ1-2, with TRBD1 identical over 7 bases. With 6 bases clipped from V and 12 bases from J, the junction kept 13 bases outside the gene matches. Germline V gene sequence: CDR1 SQVTM, CDR2 ANQGSEA. This CDR3 contains 12 residues. CDR3: CSVRQGGQSHTF. DNA of the CDR3: TGCAGCGTCCGACAGGGAGGTCAAAGTCACACCTTC.

This chain links TRBV27 with TRBJ1-5; 7 nucleotides agree with TRBD1. CDR1 is MNHEY, CDR2 SMNVEV, per germline (reference sequence). The CDR3 sequence is 14 residues long. Losses at the gene ends were 7 bases for V and 6 bases for J; bases not matched to a gene: 9. DNA for the CDR3: TGTGCCAGCAAGCAGGGGGACGGTAGTCAGCCCCAGCATTTT. Its translation is CASKQGDGSQPQHF.

This clone was detected once. V usage is TRBV7-6 and J usage is TRBJ2-3; D not certain. The germline V gene encodes CDR1 SGHVS and CDR2 FNYEAQ. The CDR3 is 16 residues long. V was shortened by 1 base and J by 1 base, with 12 bases between the two germline ends. The DNA for the CDR3 is TGTGCCAGCAGCTTAGGGGCAGGACGGGGCACAGATACGCAGTATTTT. Residues: CASSLGAGRGTDTQYF.

V usage is TRBV29-1 and J usage is TRBJ1-1; D may be TRBD1 (6 bases). The CDR3 runs to 11 residues. CDR1 is SQVTM and CDR2 is ANQGSEA in the germline V gene. The V end was cut by 8 bases, the J end by 8 bases, with 15 bases between. CDR3 residues: CSFAGTPEAFF. DNA of the CDR3: TGCAGCTTTGCCGGGACACCCGAAGCTTTCTTT.

V usage is TRBV5-5 and J usage is TRBJ2-1; 11 bases agree with TRBD2. CDR3 length: 17 amino acids. J gave up 9 bases and V 4 bases, and 15 bases lay outside the gene matches. Germline V gene sequence: CDR1 SGHKS, CDR2 YYEKEE (reference sequence). CDR3 DNA: TGTGCCAGCAGCCAGCTGCCCGGGACTAGCGGTGGGAGTGAGCAGTTCTTC. It translates to CASSQLPGTSGGSEQFF.

CDR3 protein: CASSRGARGGYTF. The CDR3 DNA sequence: TGTGCCTCCTCTCGGGGGGCGAGGGGTGGCTACACCTTC. The chain couples TRBV30 to TRBJ1-2; tentatively, D is TRBD1 (6 bases). The V end lost 7 bases, the J end lost 7 bases, and 19 bases lay between the germline ends. CDR3 length equals 13 residues. Germline V gene data show CDR1 as GTSNPN and CDR2 as SVGIG (reference sequence).

The chain has TRBV19 and TRBJ2-1, with 11 bases aligning to TRBD2. The germline V gene encodes CDR1 LNHDA and CDR2 SQIVND (reference sequence). The CDR3 has 14 residues. Germline trimming cut 11 bases from V and 3 bases from J; bases unmatched to any gene: 6. This CDR3 is CASKTSGNYNEQFF. CDR3 nucleotide sequence: TGTGCCTCCAAGACTAGCGGGAACTACAATGAGCAGTTCTTC.

This chain connects TRBV19 to TRBJ2-5; 12 positions match TRBD1. Germline loops: CDR1 LNHDA, CDR2 SQIVND (reference sequence). The CDR3 is made up of 16 amino acids. The V and J ends lost 3 bases and 2 bases, in that order; junction bases with no gene match: 4. This CDR3 reads CASSMKGQGAQETQYF. In nucleotides, the CDR3 is TGTGCCAGTAGTATGAAGGGACAGGGGGCGCAAGAGACCCAGTACTTC. The complete variable domain, with remaining parts taken from reference TRBV19 and TRBJ2-5, reads DGGITQSPKYLFRKEGQNVTLSCEQNLNHDAMYWYRQDPGQGLRLIYYSQIVNDFQKGDIAEGYSVSREKKESFPLTVTSAQKNPTAFYLCASSMKGQGAQETQYFGPGTRLLVL.

The rearrangement joins TRBV19 to TRBJ1-4, with D maybe TRBD1 (5 bases). Trimming left V 3 bases short and J 0 bases short, with 14 bases between. Germline CDR1 reads LNHDA; CDR2 reads SQIVND (reference sequence). This CDR3 spans 17 amino acids. The CDR3 sequence is CASSILGHRTTNEKLFF. CDR3 in DNA: TGTGCCAGTAGTATCCTGGGGCATCGGACAACTAATGAAAAACTGTTTTTT.

This clone was detected only once. The chain couples TRBV7-9 to TRBJ2-5, with D perhaps TRBD2 (6 bases). This CDR3 has 14 amino acids. V was clipped by 1 base and J by 5 bases, with 11 bases between them. Looked up from germline, CDR1 is SEHNR and CDR2 is FQNEAQ (reference sequence). This CDR3 reads CASSLGLAVETQYF. CDR3 in DNA: TGTGCCAGCAGCTTAGGCTTAGCGGTTGAGACCCAGTACTTC.

The rearrangement links TRBV9 to TRBJ1-2; tentative D call: TRBD1 (6 bases). The CDR3 consists of 14 residues. Germline CDR1 reads SGDLS; CDR2 reads YYNGEE. Trimming removed 0 bases from V and 6 bases from J, with 12 bases in between. CDR3 coding DNA: TGTGCCAGCAGCGTAGCCGCACAGGGAGATGGCTACACCTTC. This sequence encodes CASSVAAQGDGYTF.

This clone showed up just once. The genes are TRBV6-2 or TRBV6-3 and TRBJ1-1; D unresolved. The CDR3 loop spans 15 amino acids. CDR1 is MNHEY, CDR2 SVGEGT, per germline. The germline V and J ends were trimmed by 2 bases and 4 bases, with 14 bases remaining between them. In DNA, the CDR3 is TGTGCCAGCAGTTACGAAGGTCCGGTTCCCACTGAAGCTTTCTTT. It translates to CASSYEGPVPTEAFF.